This T cell receptor (beta chain) was retrieved from a study of response to subunit inactivated influenza vaccine. General study findings and limits: There was a suggestion from the authors that each seasonal influenza vaccination recruits few new T cells.

Germline V gene lookup returns CDR1 SGHTA and CDR2 FQGNSA. This CDR3 is built from 15 residues. The germline V and J ends were trimmed by 2 bases and 1 base, with 11 bases remaining between them. This clonotype was observed at least ten times. Its matching antigen is unknown. Each CDR3 protein gets one entry after TCRdb re-called the RT-PCR reads with MiXCR. The sample holds about 310,000 distinct CDR3 sequences, 21% seen once. The chain employs TRBV7-2 and TRBJ1-1; D is unclear. The source was PBMCs from blood, collected less than 22 months after vaccination. The receptor was isolated from a man in his fifties or sixties who received an inactivated influenza vaccine. CDR3 sequence (DNA): TGTGCCAGCAGCTTATTACCATCGAAGAACACTGAAGCTTTCTTT. Translation: CASSLLPSKNTEAFF.